A selection of T cell receptor beta chains follows, all from one sample in a study of T cells in Graves' hyperthyroidism and ophthalmopathy. MiXCR, applied by TCRdb to the multiplex PCR reads, yields one record per CDR3 protein. Of fewer than 350,000 distinct CDR3 sequences in the sample, 15% to 20% are singletons; the top ten hold about 49%. The sample was blood. The source is a woman aged 50 to 60 with Graves' hyperthyroidism. The CDR3 runs from the conserved cysteine through the conserved F or W. A D gene is named only where the DNA matches it firmly. Only part of the rows carry a size: once, few, many, or a class if the clone is expanded.

V	J	D	size	DNA	CDR3
TRBV10-2	TRBJ2-5	.	few	TGCGCCAGCAGTGACGCGGGGAGGGAGACCCAGTACTTC	CASSDAGRETQYF
TRBV30	TRBJ2-5	.	many	TGTGCCTGGAGCGTCCAAGAGACCCAGTACTTC	CAWSVQETQYF
TRBV5-6	TRBJ2-1	TRBD1	many	TGTGCCAGCAGCTTGTGGACAGGGGTTTACAATGAGCAGTTCTTC	CASSLWTGVYNEQFF
TRBV30	TRBJ1-5	.	many	TGTGCCTGGAGTGTACCCAGCGGGGCGAATCAGCCCCAGCATTTT	CAWSVPSGANQPQHF
TRBV7-9	TRBJ2-3	.	.	TGTGCCAGCAGCTCACGCCGTATGGGCACAGATACGCAGTATTTT	CASSSRRMGTDTQYF
TRBV3-1	TRBJ2-1	TRBD1	.	TGTGCCAGCAGCCAAGATCGAAACAGGGGGCGTTACAATGAGCAGTTCTTC	CASSQDRNRGRYNEQFF
TRBV14	TRBJ2-5	.	few	TGTGCCAGCAGCCAACCGGGCGGAGAACGGACCCAGTACTTC	CASSQPGGERTQYF
TRBV10-3	TRBJ2-5	TRBD2	many	TGTGCCATCAGTGCTAGCGGGGGGGCCGAGACCCAGTACTTC	CAISASGGAETQYF
TRBV6-1	TRBJ1-2	.	.	TGTGCCAGCAGAGGGGGAGTACTAGCTAACTATGGCTACACCTTC	CASRGGVLANYGYTF
TRBV6-2/TRBV6-3	TRBJ1-4	.	many	TGTGCCAGCAGTTTCGGCAGGGGCGATGAAAAACTGTTTTTT	CASSFGRGDEKLFF
TRBV10-3	TRBJ2-1	.	many	TGTGCCATCAATACTTACGACAATGAGCAGTTCTTC	CAINTYDNEQFF
TRBV5-6	TRBJ1-4	TRBD1	.	TGTGCCAGCAGCTTTGTAGCGGGACAGGGTGATGAAAAACTGTTTTTT	CASSFVAGQGDEKLFF
TRBV29-1	TRBJ2-2	TRBD2	.	TGCAGCGTGGATAGCGGGGGGGCAAACACCGGGGAGCTGTTTTTT	CSVDSGGANTGELFF
TRBV27	TRBJ2-7	TRBD1	many	TGTGCCAGCAGTCCCTTAGCCCCTCCACAGGGGTCCTACGAGCAGTACTTC	CASSPLAPPQGSYEQYF
TRBV20-1	TRBJ2-3	TRBD2	.	TGCAGTGCTAGAGATTGGCTAGCGGGACAACTGGGGGCGCAGTATTTT	CSARDWLAGQLGAQYF
TRBV28	TRBJ2-7	TRBD1	many	TGTGCCAGCAGTTGGGCACAGGGACAGGGAGGAGTCTACGAGCAGTACTTC	CASSWAQGQGGVYEQYF
TRBV20-1	TRBJ1-6	.	.	TGCAGTGCTCCCGGTGGGGGCTCCTATAATTCACCCCTCCACTTT	CSAPGGGSYNSPLHF